One T cell receptor beta chain is described in this entry. The data originate from a study of blood T cell repertoires in COVID-19. Study-level information: Sample material is recorded as cDNA or gDNA derived from T cells, B-cell-depleted T cells, or PBMCs.

The CDR3 consists of 20 residues. Losses at the gene ends were 1 base for V and 6 bases for J; bases not matched to a gene: 15. Per germline, CDR1 SGHVS and CDR2 FQNEAQ. Authors' analysis steps: Amplifying reference gene primers gave estimates of nucleated cell counts. TCRdb's copy holds only in-frame clones and misses some; the assay was immunoSEQ multiplex PCR. V, J and clone size were drawn from that table, and D and trimming were deduced from the DNA. The table shows about 210,000 clones, with 85% occurring only once. Recovered Cohort 3 donors showed two negative PCRs, clearance, or symptom resolution.

The sequencing input was PBMCs or T cells enriched from blood (not recorded which). The chain has TRBV7-8 and TRBJ2-1, with 13 nucleotides matching TRBD2. The clonotype originates from a middle-aged man who had recovered from COVID-19. CDR3 sequence (DNA): TGTGCCAGCAGCTTAGGAACAGGACTAGCGGGAGAGGGCTTTATCAATGAGCAGTTCTTC. Translation gives CASSLGTGLAGEGFINEQFF.